This T cell receptor beta chain was sequenced in a study of T cells in Graves' hyperthyroidism and ophthalmopathy. This clonotype was seen many times. The V and J ends lost 6 bases and 6 bases respectively, with 17 bases between them. Germline V lookup: CDR1 SNHLY, CDR2 FYNNEI. The CDR3 is 14 amino acids. TCR beta CDR3 regions were amplified from RNA transcripts. Initially, a first-round RT-PCR of the TCR CDR3 employed the HTBI primer set. Each CDR3 protein is one row after TCRdb ran MiXCR on the multiplex PCR reads. Seen here are a few hundred thousand distinct CDR3 sequences, approximately 15% observed once, and the top ten hold about a sixth.

The sequencing sample was made of blood. This TCR derives from a woman between 18 and 29 years old with Graves' hyperthyroidism. The genes are TRBV2 and TRBJ2-5; D is unresolved. Written as DNA, the CDR3 is TGTGCCAGCAGCCCTGACTCCGCCACCCAGACCCAGTACTTC. This encodes CASSPDSATQTQYF.